Listed below are T cell receptor beta chains from one sample, sequenced in a study of high-grade serous ovarian cancer treatment subgroups. Using immunoSEQ multiplex PCR, the repertoire was profiled, and TCRdb retains in-frame clones only, with some absent. The sample carries approximately 5,000 clones, about 77% recorded once. The sequenced material came from tumor tissue. These receptors all come from a human patient with high-grade serous ovarian cancer. Both conserved end residues are part of each CDR3. The order of the fields is D gene, V gene, J gene, CDR3 protein. The D gene is left open where the match is weak.

>-|TRBV18|TRBJ1-5
CASSRDGSNQPQHF
>TRBD1|TRBV25-1|TRBJ2-1
CASSALFGTGGNEQFF
>TRBD2|TRBV28|TRBJ2-5
CASSPASGDTGTQYF
>-|TRBV9|TRBJ1-1
CASSAGQFTEAFF
>-|TRBV7-8|TRBJ1-6
CASSSTTGNSPLHF
>TRBD1|TRBV9|TRBJ1-4
CASSAGQSHNEKLFF
>TRBD1|TRBV28|TRBJ1-5
CASRKQGASNQPQHF
>-|TRBV30|TRBJ1-1
CAWTPKEGGYTEAFF
>TRBD2|TRBV6-1|TRBJ2-4
CASSELFIGEGTKLAKNIQYF
>-|TRBV5-1|TRBJ1-2
CASSLETPNYGYTF
>-|TRBV11-1|TRBJ1-1
CASSRGRGRNTEAFF
>-|TRBV6-5|TRBJ1-6
CASSSTRYNSPLHF
>-|TRBV7-6|TRBJ1-1
CASSLQTDREAFF
>TRBD2|TRBV5-1|TRBJ2-1
CASSLAGWGGNNEQFF
>-|TRBV6-1|TRBJ1-5
CASSLAGSSQPQHF
>TRBD1|TRBV6-1|TRBJ1-6
CASSDRGLNSPLHF
>-|TRBV2|TRBJ1-5
CASSEGGAQPQHF
>-|TRBV2|TRBJ2-7
CASKPGRTEQYF
>-|TRBV12-5|TRBJ2-7
CASGLYYEQYF
>TRBD1|TRBV7-3|TRBJ2-2
CASRTRPGQGAGELFF
>-|TRBV6-5|TRBJ2-7
CASSYSSSGHEQYF
>-|TRBV11-2|TRBJ2-2
CASSLGHLPTGELFF
>-|TRBV5-5|TRBJ1-2
CASSAGLGASYGYTF
>-|TRBV16|TRBJ2-3
CASSPAGEGDTQYF
>-|TRBV5-5|TRBJ1-1
CASSRGYGHTEAFF
>TRBD1|TRBV7-2|TRBJ1-5
CASSSRQGNPGHQPQHF
>TRBD1|TRBV6-1|TRBJ1-5
CASIGGQGGGKPQHF
>TRBD1|TRBV9|TRBJ2-7
CASSPGTGGEQYF
>-|TRBV7-6|TRBJ1-4
CASSSGTLREKLFF
>-|TRBV5-1|TRBJ2-2
CASSSNLMTAGELFF
>TRBD2|TRBV4-1|TRBJ2-3
CASSQERSGGRPSTDTQYF
>-|TRBV6-6|TRBJ1-1
CASRKQGGNFEAFF
>-|TRBV6-5|TRBJ2-2
CASSYFQFNTGELFF
>-|TRBV29-1|-
CSVAQGISYEQYF